These T cell receptor beta chains were read from a single sample in a study of shared clonotypes between healthy human individuals. The protocol was immunoSEQ multiplex PCR, while the TCRdb copy is restricted to in-frame clones and leaves out a portion. The table shows about 1.1 million clones, with approximately 80% occurring only once. The sequenced sample was memory CD4+ T cells from PBMCs. The receptors were gathered from a man between 18 and 35 years old in good health. Some clones in this sample may be carry-over from other donors' samples. Each CDR3 is given with its conserved first and last residue. D genes are given only for firm matches. Rows give clone size only sometimes, using once, few, many, or a class for an expanded clone.

>TRBJ1-2|NA|TRBV11-2|TRBD1
TGTGCCAGCAGCCGAGCGGGACAGGGGATCTCTGGCTACACCTTC
CASSRAGQGISGYTF
>TRBJ2-1|few|TRBV28|NA
TGTGCCAGCAGTTCTGGCGCCTACAATGAGCAGTTCTTC
CASSSGAYNEQFF
>TRBJ2-7|NA|TRBV19|TRBD1
TGTGCCAGTAGACCAACAGGGGATTCGGGCTCCTACGAGCAGTACTTC
CASRPTGDSGSYEQYF
>TRBJ2-7|NA|TRBV7-2|TRBD2
TGTGCCAGCAGCTTAAGCTCGGGAGGTCCCGCCTACGAGCAGTACTTC
CASSLSSGGPAYEQYF
>TRBJ1-2|NA|TRBV28|NA
TGTGCCAGCGCCACAGGTAATCACTATGGCTACACCTTC
CASATGNHYGYTF
>TRBJ2-3|NA|TRBV11-2|NA
TGTGCCAGCAGCTCGTTGAATACGCAGTATTTT
CASSSLNTQYF
>TRBJ1-1|few|TRBV7-3|NA
TGTGCCAGCAGCTTAAGGTCCAGCAGCACTGAAGCTTTCTTT
CASSLRSSSTEAFF
>TRBJ1-5|once|TRBV28|NA
TGTGCCAGCAGTTTAACAGGCCCAAATCAGCCCCAGCATTTT
CASSLTGPNQPQHF
>TRBJ2-1|NA|TRBV7-3|TRBD2
TGTGCCAGCAGCCGTAGCGGGGATACCTACAATGAGCAGTTCTTC
CASSRSGDTYNEQFF
>TRBJ2-7|NA|TRBV28|NA
TGTGCCAGCAGTTTCCCGGACAGTTCATCCTACGAGCAGTACTTC
CASSFPDSSSYEQYF
>TRBJ2-4|once|TRBV4-2|NA
TGTGCCAGCAGCCAAGCCGGGGGCAGCCAAAACATTCAGTACTTC
CASSQAGGSQNIQYF
>TRBJ2-1|NA|TRBV9|NA
TGTGCCAGCAGTAATTTCTACGCTGAGCAGTTCTTC
CASSNFYAEQFF
>TRBJ2-1|once|TRBV2|TRBD2
TGTGCCAGCAGTCACCGACTAGCGAATGAGCAGTTCTTC
CASSHRLANEQFF
>TRBJ2-2|NA|TRBV10-3|TRBD1
TGTGCCATCACCCCGGGACAGGGAGACGCCGGGGAGCTGTTTTTT
CAITPGQGDAGELFF
>TRBJ2-7|once|TRBV30|NA
TGTGCCTGCCGTAAGGGTAGGGGCGAGCAGTACTTC
CACRKGRGEQYF
>TRBJ1-5|NA|TRBV7-9|NA
TGTGCCAGCAGCCCGTCAGGATTTGAGGATCAGCCCCAGCATTTT
CASSPSGFEDQPQHF
>TRBJ2-2|NA|TRBV5-1|TRBD2
TGCGCCAGCAGCATGCTAGCGGGAAGCACCGGGGAGCTGTTTTTT
CASSMLAGSTGELFF
>TRBJ1-2|once|TRBV4-3|NA
TGCGCCAGCAGCCAAGAAGGTGGTTATGGCTACACCTTC
CASSQEGGYGYTF
>TRBJ2-4|NA|TRBV7-8|NA
TGTGCCAGCAGCGTCACAGGGATAGCCAAAAACATTCAGTACTTC
CASSVTGIAKNIQYF
>TRBJ2-1|many|TRBV28|NA
TGTGCCAGCGGTGGGTTTCATGAGCAGTTCTTC
CASGGFHEQFF
>TRBJ2-1|NA|TRBV6-1|TRBD1
TGTGCCAGCAGTACCGGGACAGTCCACTACAATGAGCAGTTCTTC
CASSTGTVHYNEQFF
>TRBJ2-4|few|TRBV30|TRBD1
TGTGCCTGGACGCAACAGGGGGGTGCCAAAAACATTCAGTACTTC
CAWTQQGGAKNIQYF
>TRBJ2-1|NA|TRBV7-3|NA
TGTGCCAGCAGCTTAGGAGGCCAAAATGAGCAGTTCTTC
CASSLGGQNEQFF
>TRBJ2-7|NA|TRBV5-1|TRBD1
TGCGCCAGCAGCCCCGCCCCGCCGACGACAGGGGAATTCTTC
CASSPAPPTTGEFF
>TRBJ2-5|NA|TRBV5-6|NA
TGTGCCAGCGCACGGAATCAAGAGACCCAGTACTTC
CASARNQETQYF
>TRBJ2-1|NA|TRBV5-1|TRBD2
TGCGCCAGCAGCCCGGGGACTAGCGGGAGTCATTACAATGAGCAGTTCTTC
CASSPGTSGSHYNEQFF
>TRBJ2-1|NA|TRBV5-4|TRBD2
TGTGCCAGCAGCCCCAGACTAGCCGAGGACAATGAGCAGTTCTTC
CASSPRLAEDNEQFF
>TRBJ2-7|NA|TRBV7-2|TRBD1
TGTGCCAGCAGCCAAAACCGGGACAGCCCCTACGAGCAGTACTTC
CASSQNRDSPYEQYF
>TRBJ2-1|NA|TRBV18|TRBD2
TGTGCCAGCTCAAATCTAGCGGGAGGATACAATGAGCAGTTCTTC
CASSNLAGGYNEQFF
>TRBJ1-1|NA|TRBV2|TRBD1
TGTGCCAGCAGTGGCCGACAGGGGATGAACACTGAAGCTTTCTTT
CASSGRQGMNTEAFF
>TRBJ2-2|NA|TRBV6-1|TRBD2
TGTGCCAGCAGTGAAGCGCTTCTAGCGGGGCCCACCGGGGAGCTGTTTTTT
CASSEALLAGPTGELFF
>TRBJ1-1|NA|TRBV19|NA
TGTGCCAGTAGTATAAATCGGAGCCCGAACACTGAAGCTTTCTTT
CASSINRSPNTEAFF
>TRBJ2-1|NA|TRBV28|TRBD2
TGTGCCAGCAGCCGGATGACTAGCGGGAGGGCCCGCAATGAGCAGTTCTTC
CASSRMTSGRARNEQFF
>TRBJ2-1|NA|TRBV9|TRBD2
TGTGCCAGCAGCCCCCATGGAGGACTAGCGGGAGTAGGTGAGCAGTTCTTC
CASSPHGGLAGVGEQFF
>TRBJ2-7|NA|TRBV5-4|TRBD2
TGTGCCAGCAGCCCTAGACTAGCGGGGCACTACGAGCAGTACTTC
CASSPRLAGHYEQYF
>TRBJ2-1|few|TRBV10-1|NA
TGCGCCACCTCCCGGAGTGAGCAGTTCTTC
CATSRSEQFF
>TRBJ2-2|NA|TRBV5-6|TRBD1
TGTGCCAGCAGCTTCGGGAAGGACAGGGGCGCGAGCACCGGGGAGCTGTTTTTT
CASSFGKDRGASTGELFF
>TRBJ2-5|NA|TRBV7-2|TRBD2
TGTGCCAGCAGCTTAGTCGGACTAGCGGTGCAAGAGACCCAGTACTTC
CASSLVGLAVQETQYF
>TRBJ1-3|NA|TRBV2|NA
TGTGCCAGCAGTGACTGGGGGGCTCCTGGAAACACCATATATTTT
CASSDWGAPGNTIYF
>TRBJ2-1|NA|TRBV5-4|TRBD2
TGTGCCAGCAGGCTAACTAGCGGGAGTGAGAATGAGCAGTTCTTC
CASRLTSGSENEQFF
>TRBJ2-6|NA|TRBV19|NA
TGTGCCGTCGGGTCAGGTGGGGCCAACGTCCTGACTTTC
CAVGSGGANVLTF
>TRBJ1-3|NA|TRBV5-4|NA
TGTGCCAGCAGCTTTAAGGCAGACAGTGGAAACACCATATATTTT
CASSFKADSGNTIYF
>TRBJ2-7|NA|TRBV5-1|TRBD2
TGCGCCAGCAGCTTGGTAGGGAGGGTGGACGAGCAGTACTTC
CASSLVGRVDEQYF
>TRBJ2-5|NA|TRBV18|NA
TGTGCCAGCTCACCACCGGGCGAACGGAAAGAGACCCAGTACTTC
CASSPPGERKETQYF
>TRBJ2-3|NA|TRBV5-1|TRBD2
TGCGCCAGCAGCACGGGACTAGCGGGAGTGTCAGATACGCAGTATTTT
CASSTGLAGVSDTQYF
>TRBJ2-7|few|TRBV5-1|NA
TGCGCCAGCAGCTTGAGAGGCGGCTCCTACGAGCAGTACTTC
CASSLRGGSYEQYF
>TRBJ1-2|NA|TRBV5-1|NA
TGCGCCAGCAGCCCACAGCAAGGACTAAGGGCCCCGATCTATGGCTACACCTTC
CASSPQQGLRAPIYGYTF
>TRBJ2-7|NA|TRBV18|TRBD2
TGTGCCAGCTCACCACTGCAGGCCAACATCCTAGCGGGAGTTTACGAGCAGTACTTC
CASSPLQANILAGVYEQYF
>TRBJ1-1|NA|TRBV11-2|NA
TGTGCCAGCACCCCCGAAAGGAACACTGAAGCTTTCTTT
CASTPERNTEAFF